These 3 T cell receptor beta chains were sequenced from one sample in a study of naive and memory T cell subsets. An equimolar mix of two oligonucleotides served as the beta constant-region primer for TRBC1 and TRBC2. TCRdb passed the UMI-ligation and nested PCR reads through MiXCR, listing each CDR3 protein once. The sample shows more than 25,000 distinct CDR3 sequences, approximately 11% of them seen only once. The sequencing sample was made of effector memory CD4+ T cells from blood. Subset indicated: effector memory, CD45RA- CD27-. The source of these receptors is a human donor in good health.

This clonotype was seen only a few times. V gene TRBV20-1 combines with J gene TRBJ2-1, with D possibly TRBD2 on 6 matching bases. The CDR3 contains 15 residues. Trimming removed 3 bases at V and 3 bases at J, with 15 bases between. CDR1 is DFQATT, CDR2 SNEGSKA, per germline (reference sequence). The CDR3 here is CSASFDGRDYNEQFF. The CDR3 DNA sequence: TGCAGTGCTAGTTTCGACGGGAGAGACTACAATGAGCAGTTCTTC.

This chain uses TRBV11-1 with TRBJ2-3; 9 bases are a match to TRBD2. The CDR3 runs to 14 residues. In germline, CDR1 is SGHAT, CDR2 FQDESV (reference sequence). After removal of 5 bases from V and 7 bases from J, the junction contained 7 bases not matched to a gene. As DNA, the CDR3 is TGTGCCAGCAGCGATCTAGCGGGGACGAATACGCAGTATTTT. This translates into CASSDLAGTNTQYF.

This clonotype occurred a few times. V usage is TRBV9 and J usage is TRBJ2-6; D is perhaps TRBD1 or TRBD2 (6 bases each). V was shortened by 5 bases and J by 0 bases, with 9 bases between the two germline ends. CDR1 and CDR2 (germline): SGDLS, YYNGEE. CDR3 length equals 15 residues. CDR3 in DNA: TGTGCCAGCAGGGGGGGCAGCTCTGGGGCCAACGTCCTGACTTTC. Its protein is CASRGGSSGANVLTF.